This TCR beta chain was sequenced for a study of blood T cell repertoires in COVID-19. About the research overall: Both acute and convalescent COVID-19 samples were obtained from the United States, Italy and Spain. From T cells, B-cell-depleted T cells, or PBMCs came the material, which was cDNA or gDNA.

Source study methods: Nucleated cell counts were estimated from reference gene primer amplification. Clones were read by immunoSEQ multiplex PCR, and TCRdb kept only the in-frame ones, dropping some. The V and J calls and clone size were taken over from that table, and D and trimming were inferred from the DNA. The sample has 200,000 to 250,000 clones, 75% to 90% seen once. Seattle patient enrollment occurred during active infection, with longitudinal follow-up thereafter. This CDR3 has 11 amino acids. In germline, CDR1 is SGHNT, CDR2 YYREEE (reference sequence). Deletions cut 5 bases from V and 6 bases from J, with 7 bases between.

V gene TRBV5-4 combines with J gene TRBJ2-3; perhaps TRBD2 as D (6 bases). What was sequenced was peripheral blood. The TCR sequence derives from a woman aged 80 or over with COVID-19, enrolled during active disease. In DNA, the CDR3 is TGTGCCAGCAGGGGGAGGGATACGCAGTATTTT. It specifies CASRGRDTQYF.